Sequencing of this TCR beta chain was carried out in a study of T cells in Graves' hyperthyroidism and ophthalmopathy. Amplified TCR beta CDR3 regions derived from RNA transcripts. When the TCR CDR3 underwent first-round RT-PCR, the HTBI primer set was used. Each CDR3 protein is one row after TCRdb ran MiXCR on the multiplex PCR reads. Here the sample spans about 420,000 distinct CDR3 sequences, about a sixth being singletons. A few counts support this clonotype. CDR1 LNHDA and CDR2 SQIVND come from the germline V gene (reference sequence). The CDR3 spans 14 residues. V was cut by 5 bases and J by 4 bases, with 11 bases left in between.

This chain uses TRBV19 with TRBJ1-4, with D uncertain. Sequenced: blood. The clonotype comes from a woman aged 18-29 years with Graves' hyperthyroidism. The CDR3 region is CASSPKGYNEKLFF. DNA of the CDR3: TGTGCCAGTAGTCCAAAGGGATATAATGAAAAACTGTTTTTT.